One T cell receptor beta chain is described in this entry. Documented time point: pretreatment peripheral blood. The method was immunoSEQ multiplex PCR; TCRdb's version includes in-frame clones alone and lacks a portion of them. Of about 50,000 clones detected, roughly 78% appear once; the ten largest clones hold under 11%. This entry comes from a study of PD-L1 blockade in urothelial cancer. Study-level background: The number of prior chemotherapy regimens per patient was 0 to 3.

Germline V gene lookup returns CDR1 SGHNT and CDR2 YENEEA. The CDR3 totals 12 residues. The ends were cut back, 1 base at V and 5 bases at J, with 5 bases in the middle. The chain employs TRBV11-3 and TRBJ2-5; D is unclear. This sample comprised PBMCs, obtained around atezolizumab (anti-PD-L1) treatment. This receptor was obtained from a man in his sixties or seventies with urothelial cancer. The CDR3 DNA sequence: TGTGCCAGCAGCTTAGGGCGGGAGACCCAGTACTTC. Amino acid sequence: CASSLGRETQYF.